The 11 T cell receptor beta chains listed next were all sequenced from one sample in a study of CD8 T cells in Susac syndrome. Reverse transcription of 0.5 to 1 ug RNA was carried out with random hexamers. TCRdb called the immunoSEQ multiplex PCR reads again in MiXCR, with one record for every CDR3 protein. The repertoire has about 300,000 distinct CDR3 sequences, around 84% of them found once; the top ten carry about 0.11%. What was sequenced was CD8+ T cells from PBMCs. The source of these receptors is a human donor with multiple sclerosis.

The V gene is TRBV15, the J gene TRBJ2-7; TRBD2 aligns across 11 bases. Germline CDR1 and CDR2: LNHNV and YYDKDF (reference sequence). CDR3 length: 16 residues. V lost 5 bases and J lost 9; bases outside the gene matches: 15. CDR3 region: CATSELAGVRGSGQYF. CDR3 nucleotides: TGTGCCACCAGCGAACTAGCGGGAGTCCGAGGGTCCGGGCAGTACTTC.

This sequence joins TRBV23-1 and TRBJ1-4; D gene ambiguous. TRBV23-1 is marked as an open reading frame, function uncertain. Trimming removed 0 bases from V and 0 bases from J, with 11 bases in between. The CDR3 runs to 17 residues. Here the CDR3 reads CASSQSPLLATNEKLFF. As DNA, the CDR3 is TGCGCCAGCAGTCAATCTCCGCTACTGGCAACTAATGAAAAACTGTTTTTT.

The genes are TRBV27 and TRBJ2-6; no clear D gene. CDR3 size: 14 residues. The germline CDR1 and CDR2 sequences are MNHEY and SMNVEV (reference sequence). Trimming removed 5 bases from V and 4 bases from J, with 9 bases in between. The CDR3 is CASSLQIGANVLTF. The CDR3 DNA reads as TGTGCCAGCAGTCTTCAGATCGGGGCCAACGTCCTGACTTTC.

This rearrangement joins TRBV27 to TRBJ2-1; D remains ambiguous. The CDR3 extends over 17 amino acids. V lost 0 bases and J lost 5, with 17 bases in between. Germline V gives CDR1 MNHEY, CDR2 SMNVEV (reference sequence). CDR3 residues: CASSLSPGTGVHNEQFF. Here the CDR3 DNA reads TGTGCCAGCAGTTTATCGCCCGGTACTGGGGTACACAATGAGCAGTTCTTC.

This chain connects TRBV7-9 to TRBJ1-1; possibly TRBD1 for D (6 bases). Germline lookup yields CDR1 SEHNR and CDR2 FQNEAQ (reference sequence). Trimming took off 5 bases at V and 4 bases at J, with 17 bases between the two ends. This CDR3 has 15 residues. CDR3 residues: CASSLLNRDLTEAFF. In DNA form, the CDR3 reads TGTGCCAGCAGCCTCCTTAACAGGGACCTCACTGAAGCTTTCTTT.

This rearrangement joins TRBV21-1 to TRBJ1-5. TRBV21-1 is classified as a pseudogene. The CDR3 is 12 residues long. The CDR3 DNA reads TGTGCCAGCAGCGTACAGCGTCAGCCCCAGCATTTT. This encodes CASSVQRQPQHF.

This clonotype showed up just a few times. The chain carries TRBV2 and TRBJ2-7, with D possibly TRBD2 on 6 matching bases. This CDR3 spans 12 amino acids. V gave up 6 bases and J gave up 3 bases, with 9 bases separating them. Germline V gives CDR1 SNHLY, CDR2 FYNNEI. Here the CDR3 DNA reads TGTGCCAGCAGGGGGGGATACTACGAGCAGTACTTC. This translates into CASRGGYYEQYF.

The V call is TRBV20-1, the J call TRBJ2-7; 9 bases align to TRBD2. J was trimmed by 6 bases and V by 5 bases; bases with no gene match: 11. The germline V gene encodes CDR1 DFQATT and CDR2 SNEGSKA (reference sequence). The CDR3 runs 14 residues. The CDR3 protein is CSALSGLAKGEQYF. DNA of the CDR3: TGCAGTGCTCTCAGCGGACTAGCGAAAGGCGAGCAGTACTTC.

This chain joins TRBV7-3 and TRBJ2-1; 8 nucleotides line up with TRBD2. Per germline, CDR1 SGHTA and CDR2 FQGTGA. V lost 6 bases and J lost 6; bases outside the gene matches: 13. This CDR3 has 16 amino acids. The CDR3 DNA reads TGTGCCAGCAGTCAAAGGGTAGGGACTAGGGCCAATGAGCAGTTCTTC. Translating it yields CASSQRVGTRANEQFF.

The chain carries TRBV18 and TRBJ2-3; D gene unclear. V gave up 5 bases and J gave up 1 base, with 10 bases separating them. The CDR3 runs 14 residues. Germline CDR1 and CDR2: KGHSH and LQKENI. CDR3 sequence (DNA): TGTGCCAGCTCAACCACGATGGGCACAGATACGCAGTATTTT. It specifies CASSTTMGTDTQYF.

V and J are TRBV28 and TRBJ1-5; unclear D gene. V was trimmed by 6 bases and J by 0 bases, leaving 21 bases between them. Per germline, CDR1 MDHEN and CDR2 SYDVKM. The CDR3 is 18 residues long. The CDR3 is CASSFSPHKPYSNQPQHF. The CDR3 DNA sequence: TGTGCCAGCAGCTTCAGCCCCCACAAACCGTATAGCAATCAGCCCCAGCATTTT. Full variable domain (remainder filled in from reference TRBV28 and TRBJ1-5): DVKVTQSSRYLVKRTGEKVFLECVQDMDHENMFWYRQDPGLGLRLIYFSYDVKMKEKGDIPEGYSVSREKKERFSLILESASTNQTSMYLCASSFSPHKPYSNQPQHFGDGTRLSIL.